These 11 T cell receptor beta chains originate from one sample sequenced in a study of OX40 agonist ivuxolimab in advanced cancers. Here immunoSEQ multiplex PCR was the method, and the copy in TCRdb shows in-frame clones only, minus some. The sample holds 100,000 to 110,000 clones; about 88% are singletons and the top ten take about 0.15%. This specimen consisted of CD4+ or CD8+ T cells sorted from blood, obtained in a trial of the OX40 agonist ivuxolimab. The receptors here all came from an adult with an advanced solid tumor such as melanoma, head and neck, liver or kidney cancer.

The chain links TRBV10-2 to TRBJ2-5; D gene unclear. From germline, CDR1 is WSHSY and CDR2 SAAADI. V was clipped by 2 bases and J by 7 bases, with 8 bases between them. There are 12 residues in the CDR3. DNA for the CDR3: TGCGCCAGCAGTGAGGAATACGGGACCCAGTACTTC. Residues: CASSEEYGTQYF.

The V and J genes are TRBV7-3 and TRBJ2-2; D not resolved. The germline V and J ends were trimmed by 5 bases and 4 bases, with 8 bases remaining between them. CDR1 is SGHTA, CDR2 FQGTGA, per germline. CDR3 length: 13 amino acids. CDR3 nucleotide sequence: TGTGCCAGCAGCGCCTCTAGCACCGGGGAGCTGTTTTTT. This sequence encodes CASSASSTGELFF.

The chain combines TRBV18 with TRBJ1-5; D gene uncertain. The germline gives CDR1 KGHSH, CDR2 LQKENI. This CDR3 has 15 amino acids. Between the trimmed V and J ends, which lost 2 bases and 2 bases, there was a span of 10 bases. The CDR3 DNA reads as TGTGCCAGCTCACCATCGTCTCCGGGCAATCAGCCCCAGCATTTT. Its protein product is CASSPSSPGNQPQHF.

This chain links TRBV6-1 with TRBJ1-5; 8 bases are a match to TRBD1. The CDR3 length is 15 residues. Germline trimming cut 4 bases from V and 6 bases from J; bases unmatched to any gene: 8. Germline V gene lookup returns CDR1 MNHNS and CDR2 SASEGT. This CDR3 reads CASSARDRLFQPQHF. The CDR3 DNA reads as TGTGCCAGCAGTGCCCGGGACAGGCTTTTTCAGCCCCAGCATTTT.

The chain carries TRBV6-1 and TRBJ1-2; perhaps TRBD1 as D (6 bases). Germline V gene lookup returns CDR1 MNHNS and CDR2 SASEGT. Trimming removed 6 bases from V and 3 bases from J, with 11 bases in between. The CDR3 spans 13 residues. The CDR3 is CASSPRTDYGYTF. The CDR3 DNA reads as TGTGCCAGCAGCCCCCGGACAGACTATGGCTACACCTTC.

The chain is built from TRBV18 and TRBJ2-7; 8 bases align to TRBD1. From germline, CDR1 is KGHSH and CDR2 LQKENI. Germline trimming cut 3 bases from V and 5 bases from J; bases unmatched to any gene: 9. The CDR3 runs 15 residues. The CDR3 nucleotides are TGTGCCAGCTCACCCTGGGGACAGGCGTCAAACGAGCAGTACTTC. It specifies CASSPWGQASNEQYF.

The sample holds one count of this clone. This chain connects TRBV2 to TRBJ1-5; 9 positions agree with TRBD1. This CDR3 spans 13 amino acids. From germline, CDR1 is SNHLY and CDR2 FYNNEI. Germline trimming cut 4 bases from V and 8 bases from J; bases unmatched to any gene: 3. The CDR3 DNA reads TGTGCCAGCAGTGTACAGGGGGCTGAGCCCCAGCATTTT. Its protein is CASSVQGAEPQHF.

The chain couples TRBV30 to TRBJ1-1; 7 bases line up with TRBD1. V was clipped by 2 bases and J by 4 bases; unmatched bases: 7. In germline, CDR1 is GTSNPN, CDR2 SVGIG (reference sequence). The CDR3 length is 14 residues. The CDR3 region is CAWSSTGVRTEAFF. The CDR3 DNA is TGTGCCTGGAGTTCTACAGGGGTGCGCACTGAAGCTTTCTTT. Complete variable domain (other parts from reference TRBV30 and TRBJ1-1): SQTIHQWPATLVQPVGSPLSLECTVEGTSNPNLYWYRQAAGRGLQLLFYSVGIGQISSEVPQNLSASRPQDRQFILSSKKLLLSDSGFYLCAWSSTGVRTEAFFGQGTRLTVV.

The CDR3 DNA follows: TGTGCCAGCAGTGAAGGACAGGGGACCGGCTACACCTTC. It yields the protein CASSEGQGTGYTF. The chain is built from TRBV6-1 and TRBJ1-2; TRBD1 matches 8 bases. The CDR3 is 13 residues long. V was pared by 1 base and J by 8 bases, with 3 bases of the junction left unmatched. Germline V gives CDR1 MNHNS, CDR2 SASEGT.

CDR3 residues: CASSLSTLSGGKLFF. As DNA, the CDR3 is TGTGCCAGCAGCCTATCAACACTATCCGGCGGAAAACTGTTTTTT. This sequence joins TRBV7-8 and TRBJ1-4; D remains unclear. V lost 5 bases, J lost 10 bases, and 20 bases lay in between. The CDR3 is 15 residues long. CDR1 SGHVS and CDR2 FQNEAQ come from the germline V gene. Supplemented by reference TRBV7-8 and TRBJ1-4, the full variable domain reads GAGVSQSPRYKVAKRGQDVALRCDPISGHVSLFWYQQALGQGPEFLTYFQNEAQLDKSGLPSDRFFAERPEGSVSTLKIQRTQQEDSAVYLCASSLSTLSGGKLFFGSGTQLSVL.

The genes are TRBV13 and TRBJ1-3, with D tentatively TRBD1 (5 bases). Germline CDR1 reads PRHDT; CDR2 reads FYEKMQ (reference sequence). The V end lost 3 bases, the J end lost 6 bases, and 12 bases lay between the germline ends. This CDR3 is 14 amino acids long. The CDR3 reads CASSLGGEPNTIYF. CDR3 DNA: TGTGCCAGCAGCTTGGGGGGGGAGCCAAACACCATATATTTT.